These 20 T cell receptor beta chains share one sample of origin, sequenced in a study of T cell repertoires in cytomegalovirus infection. What these receptors recognize is not known. One entry per CDR3 protein, called by TCRdb with MiXCR from the reads. The table lists 110,000 to 150,000 distinct CDR3 sequences, 30% to 40% of them singletons. The specimen comprised CD8+ T cells from cultured PBMCs, sampled from culture after CMV antigen stimulation. Receptors originate from a human donor in good health (CMV status not recorded). Some clones in this sample may be carry-over from other donors' samples.

Only a few counts were recorded for this clonotype. V gene TRBV6-1 combines with J gene TRBJ2-7; the D gene is possibly TRBD2 (6 bases). The V gene's germline CDR1 is MNHNS and CDR2 SASEGT. The CDR3 totals 16 residues. V was trimmed by 1 base and J by 3 bases, leaving 16 bases between them. This CDR3 is CASSEVVLGTYYEQYF. CDR3 coding DNA: TGTGCCAGCAGTGAAGTAGTTTTGGGGACTTACTACGAGCAGTACTTC.

This clonotype has ten or more counts. The chain couples TRBV7-9 to TRBJ2-3; D is undetermined. Trimming cost V 5 bases and J 2 bases, with 20 bases left between them. This CDR3 has 17 residues. Per the germline V gene, CDR1 is SEHNR and CDR2 is FQNEAQ (reference sequence). CDR3 coding DNA: TGTGCCAGCAGCCCCCCCGAGCCCGGAACGGACACAGATACGCAGTATTTT. This codes for CASSPPEPGTDTDTQYF.

This clonotype was counted only a few times. V gene TRBV7-9 combines with J gene TRBJ2-2, with D tentatively TRBD2 (6 bases). Looked up from germline, CDR1 is SEHNR and CDR2 is FQNEAQ (reference sequence). This CDR3 is built from 16 residues. V dropped 4 bases and J dropped 3 bases, with 15 bases sitting between them. CDR3 nucleotide sequence: TGTGCCAGCAGCTCTACCGGGACTTTATACACCGGGGAGCTGTTTTTT. This codes for CASSSTGTLYTGELFF. The whole variable domain, remainder taken from reference TRBV7-9 and TRBJ2-2, is DTGVSQNPRHKITKRGQNVTFRCDPISEHNRLYWYRQTLGQGPEFLTYFQNEAQLEKSRLLSDRFSAERPKGSFSTLEIQRTEQGDSAMYLCASSSTGTLYTGELFFGEGSRLTVL.

The chain recombines TRBV11-1 with TRBJ2-3, with D maybe TRBD1 (6 bases). The V and J ends lost 5 bases and 5 bases respectively, with 14 bases between them. The germline V gene has CDR1 SGHAT and CDR2 FQDESV (reference sequence). This CDR3 is built from 14 residues. CDR3 nucleotides: TGTGCCAGCAGCAACACAGGGTTCGGAGATACGCAGTATTTT. Residues: CASSNTGFGDTQYF.

This sequence joins TRBV27 and TRBJ1-2, with 8 bases aligning to TRBD1. The V segment lost 3 bases and the J segment 5 bases; nucleotides outside the gene matches: 11. The CDR3 runs 16 residues. Germline V gene data show CDR1 as MNHEY and CDR2 as SMNVEV (reference sequence). The CDR3 loop is CASSFTGGDGFYGYTF. The CDR3 DNA sequence: TGTGCCAGCAGTTTTACAGGGGGTGACGGGTTTTATGGCTACACCTTC.

This rearrangement joins TRBV20-1 to TRBJ1-1; no clear D gene. This CDR3 is built from 14 residues. V lost 1 base to trimming and J lost 0 bases, with 9 bases between them. CDR1 and CDR2 from the germline V gene are DFQATT and SNEGSKA (reference sequence). The CDR3 sequence is CSARGQRLNTEAFF. CDR3 in DNA: TGCAGTGCTAGAGGTCAGCGTTTGAACACTGAAGCTTTCTTT.

V gene TRBV4-1 combines with J gene TRBJ2-3; 12 bases align to TRBD2. The CDR3 has 15 amino acids. With V trimmed by 4 bases and J by 5 bases, 4 bases remained unmatched. CDR1 is MGHRA and CDR2 is YSYEKL in the germline V gene. The CDR3 loop reads CASSRLAGVEDTQYF. The CDR3 bases are TGCGCCAGCAGCCGACTAGCGGGGGTGGAAGATACGCAGTATTTT.

This clonotype showed up just once. V gene TRBV7-3 combines with J gene TRBJ2-2; 7 bases are shared with TRBD1. This CDR3 is built from 16 residues. V dropped 2 bases and J dropped 8; count of bases not matched to a gene: 11. The germline V gene encodes CDR1 SGHTA and CDR2 FQGTGA. The CDR3 is CASSLAATGAPGELFF. The DNA for the CDR3 is TGTGCCAGCAGCTTAGCCGCAACAGGGGCTCCGGGGGAGCTGTTTTTT.

This clonotype has a handful of counts. The V call is TRBV20-1, the J call TRBJ1-5; 7 bases align to TRBD1. The CDR3 contains 12 residues. Germline CDR1 is DFQATT and CDR2 is SNEGSKA (reference sequence). V shed 6 bases and J 4 bases; nucleotides not matched to a gene: 3. DNA of the CDR3: TGCAGTGCCTCAGGGGGGAATCAGCCCCAGCATTTT. This codes for CSASGGNQPQHF.

In this sample, this clonotype turned up a few times. The chain employs TRBV19 and TRBJ1-2; no clear D gene. The CDR3 length is 19 residues. V was trimmed by 5 bases and J by 8 bases, leaving 33 bases between them. Germline V gene sequence: CDR1 LNHDA, CDR2 SQIVND (reference sequence). This CDR3 reads CASSPTVALGRLGLGGYTF. The DNA of the CDR3 is TGTGCCAGTAGTCCAACGGTCGCGTTAGGTCGGCTCGGCCTTGGGGGCTACACCTTC. The complete variable domain, with remaining parts taken from reference TRBV19 and TRBJ1-2, reads DGGITQSPKYLFRKEGQNVTLSCEQNLNHDAMYWYRQDPGQGLRLIYYSQIVNDFQKGDIAEGYSVSREKKESFPLTVTSAQKNPTAFYLCASSPTVALGRLGLGGYTFGSGTRLTVV.

The chain employs TRBV19 and TRBJ2-2, with unresolved D. Looked up from germline, CDR1 is LNHDA and CDR2 is SQIVND (reference sequence). The V end was cut by 2 bases, the J end by 0 bases, with 4 bases between. The CDR3 length is 14 residues. Written as DNA, the CDR3 is TGTGCCAGTAGTATAAATCCGAACACCGGGGAGCTGTTTTTT. Amino acid sequence: CASSINPNTGELFF.

This clonotype has a single count. J is TRBJ1-2 and V is TRBV4-1; no firm D call. V lost 0 bases and J 0 bases, leaving 8 bases between the germline ends. This CDR3 contains 15 residues. CDR1 is MGHRA and CDR2 is YSYEKL in the germline V gene. The CDR3 protein is CASSQETDANYGYTF. Written as DNA, the CDR3 is TGCGCCAGCAGCCAAGAGACGGATGCTAACTATGGCTACACCTTC.

In DNA form, the CDR3 reads TGTGCCAGTAGTTCCGTGGGGGCCTCAGCCAAAAACATTCAGTACTTC. Translated: CASSSVGASAKNIQYF. The chain has TRBV19 and TRBJ2-4, with TRBD1 as a possible D gene (6 bases). V was trimmed by 5 bases and J by 0 bases, leaving 14 bases between them. Germline CDR1 reads LNHDA; CDR2 reads SQIVND (reference sequence). The CDR3 covers 16 residues.

The sample holds many counts of this clonotype. The CDR3 DNA follows: TGTGCCAGCAGCTTAGGCCCTAGGGACGTTAAAGCTGGAAACACCATATATTTT. Protein: CASSLGPRDVKAGNTIYF. J is TRBJ1-3 and V is TRBV7-6, with D maybe TRBD1 (5 bases). CDR3 length equals 18 residues. Per the germline V gene, CDR1 is SGHVS and CDR2 is FNYEAQ. The V end lost 1 base, the J end lost 2 bases, and 18 bases lay between the germline ends.

This clonotype was observed a handful of times. The chain employs TRBV7-6 and TRBJ1-3; D is possibly TRBD1 (5 bases). V was clipped by 5 bases and J by 0 bases, with 17 bases between them. CDR3 size: 17 residues. Germline values: CDR1 SGHVS, CDR2 FNYEAQ. The CDR3 loop is CASSAGLRGSSGNTIYF. In DNA form, the CDR3 reads TGTGCCAGCAGCGCCGGACTCCGGGGGTCCTCTGGAAACACCATATATTTT.

Here the CDR3 reads CASSPLAVTDTQYF. CDR3 DNA sequence: TGTGCCAGCAGCCCACTAGCGGTCACAGATACGCAGTATTTT. The V gene is TRBV28, the J gene TRBJ2-3, with 8 bases identical to TRBD2. Trimming at V came to 6 bases and at J to 2 bases, leaving 4 bases not matched to a gene. The CDR3 covers 14 residues. CDR1 and CDR2 (germline): MDHEN, SYDVKM.

This chain joins TRBV7-9 and TRBJ2-7; TRBD1 aligns across 7 bases. The CDR3 is made up of 11 amino acids. V shed 4 bases, J shed 7 bases, and the junction held 1 base outside the gene matches. Germline V gene data show CDR1 as SEHNR and CDR2 as FQNEAQ (reference sequence). CDR3 sequence reads: CASSSRGEQYF. The CDR3 nucleotides read TGTGCCAGCAGCTCCAGGGGGGAGCAGTACTTC. The full variable domain, its missing parts supplied by reference TRBV7-9 and TRBJ2-7, is DTGVSQNPRHKITKRGQNVTFRCDPISEHNRLYWYRQTLGQGPEFLTYFQNEAQLEKSRLLSDRFSAERPKGSFSTLEIQRTEQGDSAMYLCASSSRGEQYFGPGTRLTVT.

This clonotype came up once. The chain carries TRBV24-1 and TRBJ1-4; tentative D call: TRBD1 (5 bases). Trimming took off 7 bases at V and 2 bases at J, with 10 bases between the two ends. CDR3 length equals 14 residues. Per the germline V gene, CDR1 is KGHDR and CDR2 is SFDVKD. The CDR3 sequence is CATRSTETNEKLFF. In nucleotides, the CDR3 is TGTGCCACCAGATCGACAGAGACTAATGAAAAACTGTTTTTT.

V and J are TRBV2 and TRBJ1-1; D not resolved. This CDR3 is 14 amino acids long. CDR1 is SNHLY and CDR2 is FYNNEI in the germline V gene. Trimming took off 4 bases at V and 6 bases at J, with 15 bases between the two ends. CDR3 nucleotides: TGTGCCAGCAGTGGATCACAGAGTGTCGCTGAAGCTTTCTTT. Its protein is CASSGSQSVAEAFF. The variable domain in full, with the rest retrieved from reference TRBV2 and TRBJ1-1, is EPEVTQTPSHQVTQMGQEVILRCVPISNHLYFYWYRQILGQKVEFLVSFYNNEISEKSEIFDDQFSVERPDGSNFTLKIRSTKLEDSAMYFCASSGSQSVAEAFFGQGTRLTVV.

The V call is TRBV27, the J call TRBJ2-1; the D is unclear. This CDR3 has 14 amino acids. Per the germline V gene, CDR1 is MNHEY and CDR2 is SMNVEV (reference sequence). The V end lost 2 bases, the J end lost 7 bases, and 12 bases lay between the germline ends. The CDR3 sequence: CASSLAARANEQFF. CDR3 DNA sequence: TGTGCCAGCAGTTTAGCCGCCCGAGCAAATGAGCAGTTCTTC.